The T cell receptor beta chain described here comes from a study of Ad26.COV2.S vaccination and SARS-CoV-2 variants. As for the study in general: The donor was enrolled in the Ad26.COV2.S arm of the COV1001 trial. Points from the study as a whole: Vaccinated and placebo-treated recipients had similar non-spike TCR breadth.

Trimming removed 3 bases from V and 1 base from J, with 4 bases in between. This CDR3 has 13 amino acids. Germline V gene sequence: CDR1 MRHNA, CDR2 SNTAGT. Profiling relied on immunoSEQ multiplex PCR, and the TCRdb table lists in-frame clones only, not all of them. The sample yields about 400,000 clones, approximately 89% seen once. In this sample, this clone turned up once. Its antigen is not identified. At the DNA level, this CDR3 is encoded by other sequences in the same sample as well. The treatment: roughly 20 received Ad26.COV2.S at low or high dose, single or two shots; 5 received placebo; per-sample allocation not given. Sampling was performed 63 days after the first vaccine or placebo injection. The shot given was an Ad26 vector that makes Wuhan-strain SARS-CoV-2 spike.

The chain has TRBV6-4 and TRBJ1-5; no clear D gene. The source material was peripheral blood, sampled in a trial of Ad26.COV2.S vaccine versus placebo. This sequence was found in a person aged 18-60 years who received the Ad26.COV2.S COVID-19 vaccine or a placebo. The CDR3 sequence is CASSEGSNQPQHF. In DNA, the CDR3 is TGTGCCAGCAGTGAGGGGAGCAATCAGCCCCAGCATTTT.